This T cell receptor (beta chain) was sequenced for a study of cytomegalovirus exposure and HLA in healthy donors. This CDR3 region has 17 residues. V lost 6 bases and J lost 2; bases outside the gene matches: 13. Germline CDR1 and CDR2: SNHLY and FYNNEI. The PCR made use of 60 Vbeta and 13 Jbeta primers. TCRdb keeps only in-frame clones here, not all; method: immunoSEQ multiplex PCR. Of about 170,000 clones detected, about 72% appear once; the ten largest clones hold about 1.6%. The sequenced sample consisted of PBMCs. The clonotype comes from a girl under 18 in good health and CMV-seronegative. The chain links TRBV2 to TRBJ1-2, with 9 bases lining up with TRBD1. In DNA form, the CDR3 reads TGTGCCAGCAGCGCAGGCGGCGGGGGACAGGGAAACTATGGCTACACCTTC. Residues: CASSAGGGGQGNYGYTF.